Listed below are T cell receptor beta chains from one sample, sequenced in a study of T cell changes during pregnancy in multiple sclerosis. Repertoires were generated with immunoSEQ multiplex PCR, while TCRdb's copy carries only in-frame clones and drops some. The sample has about 17,000 clones, 88% seen once. The material was CD8+ T cells from peripheral blood mononuclear cells, obtained after pregnancy. The receptor set was obtained from a female donor in good health, enrolled as a control in a pregnancy study. The CDR3 runs from the conserved cysteine through the conserved F or W. D genes are given only for firm matches.

CDR3 protein,V gene,D gene
CASSPGGDQPQHF,TRBV28,-
CASSLGQGAWQPQHF,TRBV5-1,-
CASSSYETGNSYEQYF,TRBV6-5,TRBD1
CASSFLSSGDYEQYF,TRBV7-9,TRBD2
CASTPSGTSGRDSDTQYF,TRBV19,TRBD2
CASSATSGSYEQYF,TRBV6-5,TRBD2
CATSRVVLQETQYF,TRBV15,-
CASQRGDTDTQYF,TRBV6-1,TRBD2
CASSKLEDRGVYEQYF,TRBV28,TRBD1
CASRPPETMNTEAFF,TRBV28,-
CASVSPTGHTGELFF,TRBV19,-
CASSSSWRVRYF,TRBV11-2,-
CATQAGGAEAFF,TRBV6-6,-
CASSESGLAPLGEQYF,TRBV6-1,TRBD2
CATRGPQNYGYTF,TRBV15,-
CASFRQSCNEQFF,TRBV27,-
CASSSGQGGGEQFF,TRBV13,TRBD1
CASSLLPGQEPYEQYF,TRBV5-1,TRBD1
CSVGGGYEQFF,TRBV20-1,-
CASSDTGDTEAFF,TRBV9,TRBD1
CATSRVFDRTYEQYF,TRBV15,-
CASSLFQRESYNEQFF,TRBV7-6,TRBD2
CASSSSGGPHEQYF,TRBV5-6,TRBD1
CASSLLVQGPGPNQPQHF,TRBV5-4,TRBD1
CASSLVISRPIQGDEKLFF,TRBV7-9,-
CASSHSGSSYNEQFF,TRBV7-6,TRBD2
CASSYADRGPNQPQHF,TRBV6-6,TRBD1
CASSLTTAYEQYF,TRBV27,-
CASSPRASYEQYF,TRBV7-9,-
CASSFSGDRGTKNIQYF,TRBV7-2,TRBD1
CASSPTPTGNYGYTF,TRBV7-2,-